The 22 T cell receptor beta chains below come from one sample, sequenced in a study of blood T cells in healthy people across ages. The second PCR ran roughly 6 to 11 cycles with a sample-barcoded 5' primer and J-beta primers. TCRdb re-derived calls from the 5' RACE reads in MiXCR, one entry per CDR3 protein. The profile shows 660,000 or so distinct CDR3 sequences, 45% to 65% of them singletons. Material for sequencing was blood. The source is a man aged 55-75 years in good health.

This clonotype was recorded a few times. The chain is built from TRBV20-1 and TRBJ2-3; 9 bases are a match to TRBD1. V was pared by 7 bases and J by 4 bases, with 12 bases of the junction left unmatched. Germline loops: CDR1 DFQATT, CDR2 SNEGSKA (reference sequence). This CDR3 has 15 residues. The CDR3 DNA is TGCAGTGTACTCCCCGGGACAGGGTTCCCAGATACGCAGTATTTT. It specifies CSVLPGTGFPDTQYF.

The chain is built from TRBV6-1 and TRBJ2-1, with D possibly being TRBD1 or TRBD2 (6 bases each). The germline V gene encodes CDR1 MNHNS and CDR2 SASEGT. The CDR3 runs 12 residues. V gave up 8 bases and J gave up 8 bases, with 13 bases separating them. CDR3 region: CASWGAWDEQFF. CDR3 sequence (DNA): TGTGCCAGCTGGGGGGCATGGGATGAGCAGTTCTTC.

CDR3 sequence (DNA): TGTGCCAGCAGCCCCAGACTAGCGGGGGGGAGCACAGATACGCAGTATTTT. This codes for CASSPRLAGGSTDTQYF. V is TRBV7-2 and J is TRBJ2-3, with TRBD2 matching over 14 bases. V lost 5 bases, J lost 0 bases, and 4 bases stayed unmatched. This CDR3 comprises 17 residues. CDR1 SGHTA and CDR2 FQGNSA come from the germline V gene.

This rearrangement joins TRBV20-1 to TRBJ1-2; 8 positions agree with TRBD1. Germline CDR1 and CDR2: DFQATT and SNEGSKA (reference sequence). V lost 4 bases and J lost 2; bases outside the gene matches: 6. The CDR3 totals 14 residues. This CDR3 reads CSAKKDRVNYGYTF. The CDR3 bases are TGCAGTGCTAAGAAGGACAGGGTGAACTATGGCTACACCTTC.

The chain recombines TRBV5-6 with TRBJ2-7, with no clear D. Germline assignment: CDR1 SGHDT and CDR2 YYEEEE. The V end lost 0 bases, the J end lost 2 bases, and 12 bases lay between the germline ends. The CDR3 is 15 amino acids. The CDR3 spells CASSLGWSVTYEQYF. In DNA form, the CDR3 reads TGTGCCAGCAGCTTGGGGTGGAGTGTTACCTACGAGCAGTACTTC.

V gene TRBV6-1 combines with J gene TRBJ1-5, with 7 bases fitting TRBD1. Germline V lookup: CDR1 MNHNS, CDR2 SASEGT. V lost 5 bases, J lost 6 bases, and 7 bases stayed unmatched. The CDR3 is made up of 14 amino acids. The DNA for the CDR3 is TGTGCCAGCAGTTCGACAGGGCCCCGTCAGCCCCAGCATTTT. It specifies CASSSTGPRQPQHF.

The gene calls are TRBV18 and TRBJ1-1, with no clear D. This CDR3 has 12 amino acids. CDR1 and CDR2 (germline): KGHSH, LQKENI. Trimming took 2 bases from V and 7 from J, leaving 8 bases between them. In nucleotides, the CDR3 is TGTGCCAGCTCACCAGATCTGTATGAAGCTTTCTTT. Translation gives CASSPDLYEAFF.

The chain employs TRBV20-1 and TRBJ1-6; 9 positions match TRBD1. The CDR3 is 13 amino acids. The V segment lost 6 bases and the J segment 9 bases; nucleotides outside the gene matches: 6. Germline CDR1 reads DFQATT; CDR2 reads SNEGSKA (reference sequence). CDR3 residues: CSAGTGQGSPLHF. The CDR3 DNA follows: TGCAGTGCCGGGACAGGGCAAGGTTCACCCCTCCACTTT.

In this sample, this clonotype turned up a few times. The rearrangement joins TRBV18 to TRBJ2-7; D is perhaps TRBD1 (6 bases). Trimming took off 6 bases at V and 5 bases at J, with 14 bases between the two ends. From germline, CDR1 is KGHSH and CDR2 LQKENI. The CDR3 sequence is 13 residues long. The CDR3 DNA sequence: TGTGCCAGCTCCCCCGGCAGGGACAACGAGCAGTACTTC. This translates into CASSPGRDNEQYF. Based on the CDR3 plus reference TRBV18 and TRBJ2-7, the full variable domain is NAGVMQNPRHLVRRRGQEARLRCSPMKGHSHVYWYRQLPEEGLKFMVYLQKENIIDESGMPKERFSAEFPKEGPSILRIQQVVRGDSAAYFCASSPGRDNEQYFGPGTRLTVT.

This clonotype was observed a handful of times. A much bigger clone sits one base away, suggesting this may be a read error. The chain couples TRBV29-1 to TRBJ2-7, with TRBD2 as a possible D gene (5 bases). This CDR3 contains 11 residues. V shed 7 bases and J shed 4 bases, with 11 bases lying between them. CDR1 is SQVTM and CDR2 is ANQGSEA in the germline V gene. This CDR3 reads CSGLSGYEQYF. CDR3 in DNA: TGCAGCGGTCTTTCGGGGTACGAGCAGTACTTC.

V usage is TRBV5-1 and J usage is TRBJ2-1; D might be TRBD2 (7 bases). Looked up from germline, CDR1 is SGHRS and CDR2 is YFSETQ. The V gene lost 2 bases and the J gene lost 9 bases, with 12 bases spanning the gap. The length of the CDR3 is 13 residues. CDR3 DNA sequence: TGCGCCAGCAGCTTTAAGGGGGAGGGTGAGCAGTTCTTC. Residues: CASSFKGEGEQFF.

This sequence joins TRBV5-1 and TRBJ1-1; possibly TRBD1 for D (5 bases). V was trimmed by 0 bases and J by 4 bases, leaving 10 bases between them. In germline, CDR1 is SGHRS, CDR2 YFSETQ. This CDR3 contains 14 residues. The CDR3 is CASSLDGAGTEAFF. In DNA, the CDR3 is TGCGCCAGCAGCTTGGATGGGGCGGGCACTGAAGCTTTCTTT.

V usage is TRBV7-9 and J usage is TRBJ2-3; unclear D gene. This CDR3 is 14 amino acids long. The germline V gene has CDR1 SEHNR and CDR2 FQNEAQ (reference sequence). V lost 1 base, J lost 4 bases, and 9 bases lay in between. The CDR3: CASSLDAVADTQYF. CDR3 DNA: TGTGCCAGCAGCTTAGATGCAGTGGCAGATACGCAGTATTTT.

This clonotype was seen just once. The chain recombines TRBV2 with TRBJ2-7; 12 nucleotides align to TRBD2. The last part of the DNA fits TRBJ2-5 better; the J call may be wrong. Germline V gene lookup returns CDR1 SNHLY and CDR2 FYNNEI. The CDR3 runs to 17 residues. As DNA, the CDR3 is TGTGCCAGCAACGGTCTGACTAGCGGGGGCCCCCCAGAGACCCAGTACTTC. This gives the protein CASNGLTSGGPPETQYF.

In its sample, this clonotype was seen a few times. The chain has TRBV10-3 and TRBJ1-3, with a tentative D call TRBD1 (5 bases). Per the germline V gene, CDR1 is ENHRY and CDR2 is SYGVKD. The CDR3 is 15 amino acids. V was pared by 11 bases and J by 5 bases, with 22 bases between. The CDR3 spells CAARNVETARNTIYF. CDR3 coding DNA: TGTGCCGCCCGGAATGTCGAGACAGCTAGAAACACCATATATTTT.

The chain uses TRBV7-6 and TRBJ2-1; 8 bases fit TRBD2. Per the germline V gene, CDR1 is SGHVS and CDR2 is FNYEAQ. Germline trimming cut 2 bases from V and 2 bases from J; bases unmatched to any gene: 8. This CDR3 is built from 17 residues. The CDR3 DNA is TGTGCCAGCAGCTTAACAGCGCGGGGGGTCACCTACAATGAGCAGTTCTTC. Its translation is CASSLTARGVTYNEQFF.

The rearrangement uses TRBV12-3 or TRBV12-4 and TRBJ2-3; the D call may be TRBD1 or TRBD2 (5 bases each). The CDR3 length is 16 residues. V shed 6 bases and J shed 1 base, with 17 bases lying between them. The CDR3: CASRPGARAGTDTQYF. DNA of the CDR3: TGTGCCAGCAGACCCGGGGCACGAGCGGGCACAGATACGCAGTATTTT.

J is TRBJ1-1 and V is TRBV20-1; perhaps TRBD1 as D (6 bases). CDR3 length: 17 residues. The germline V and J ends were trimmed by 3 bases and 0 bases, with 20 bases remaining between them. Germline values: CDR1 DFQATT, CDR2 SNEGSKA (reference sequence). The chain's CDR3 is CSARGAGSGRVNTEAFF. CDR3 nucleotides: TGCAGTGCTAGGGGGGCAGGTTCGGGTCGAGTGAACACTGAAGCTTTCTTT.

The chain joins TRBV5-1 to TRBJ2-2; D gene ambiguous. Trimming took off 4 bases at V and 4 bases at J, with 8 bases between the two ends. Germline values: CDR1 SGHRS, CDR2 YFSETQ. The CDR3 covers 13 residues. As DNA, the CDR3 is TGCGCCAGCAGCATAGGCCCCACCGGGGAGCTGTTTTTT. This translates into CASSIGPTGELFF.

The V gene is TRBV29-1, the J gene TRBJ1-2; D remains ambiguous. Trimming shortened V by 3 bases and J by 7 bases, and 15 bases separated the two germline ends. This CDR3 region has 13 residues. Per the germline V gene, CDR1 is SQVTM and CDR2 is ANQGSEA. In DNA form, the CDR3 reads TGCAGCGTTGAGGACGGGATGAGACGTGGCTACACCTTC. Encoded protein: CSVEDGMRRGYTF.

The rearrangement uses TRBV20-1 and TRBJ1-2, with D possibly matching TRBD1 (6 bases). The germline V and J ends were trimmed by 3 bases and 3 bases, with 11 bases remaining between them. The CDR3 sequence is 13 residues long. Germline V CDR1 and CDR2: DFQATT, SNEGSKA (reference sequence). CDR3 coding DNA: TGCAGTGCTAGGGCGCGACAGGACTATGGCTACACCTTC. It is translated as CSARARQDYGYTF.

DNA of the CDR3: TGCAGCGCCGAGGCCACAGGGTCCGGGGAGACCCAGTACTTC. Its protein product is CSAEATGSGETQYF. This sequence joins TRBV29-1 and TRBJ2-7, with a weak D call TRBD1 (6 bases). The J call may be wrong; the DNA end is better matched by TRBJ2-5. The length of the CDR3 is 14 residues. CDR1 SQVTM and CDR2 ANQGSEA come from the germline V gene.